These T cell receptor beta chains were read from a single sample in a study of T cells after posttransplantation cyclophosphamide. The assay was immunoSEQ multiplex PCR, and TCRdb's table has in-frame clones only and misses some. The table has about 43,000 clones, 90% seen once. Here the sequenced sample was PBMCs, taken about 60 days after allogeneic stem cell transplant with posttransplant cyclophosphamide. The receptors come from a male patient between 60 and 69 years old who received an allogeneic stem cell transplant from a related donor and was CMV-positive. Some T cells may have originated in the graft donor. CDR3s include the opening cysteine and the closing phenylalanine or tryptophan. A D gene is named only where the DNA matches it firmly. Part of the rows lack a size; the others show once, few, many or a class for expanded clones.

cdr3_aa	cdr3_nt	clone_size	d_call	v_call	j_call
CASRTGSDGIQPQHF	TGTGCCAGTCGGACAGGGTCGGATGGAATTCAGCCCCAGCATTTT	.	TRBD1	TRBV19	TRBJ1-5
CASSFEGAKTEAFF	TGTGCCAGCAGCTTCGAGGGGGCGAAGACTGAAGCTTTCTTT	once	TRBD1	TRBV7-9	TRBJ1-1
CASSQDQPGDTQYF	TGTGCCAGCAGCCAAGATCAGCCAGGAGATACGCAGTATTTT	once	.	TRBV14	TRBJ2-3
CASGGTGIQNTEAFF	TGCGCCAGCGGAGGGACGGGGATACAGAACACTGAAGCTTTCTTT	.	.	TRBV4-1	TRBJ1-1
CASSNPVGGNTEAFF	TGTGCCAGCAGCAATCCCGTAGGGGGGAACACTGAAGCTTTCTTT	.	.	TRBV9	TRBJ1-1
CASSLVVSSTGSEAFF	TGCGCCAGCAGCTTGGTTGTATCCTCGACAGGGAGTGAAGCTTTCTTT	.	TRBD1	TRBV5-1	TRBJ1-1
CASSMDRGLQPGNF	TGTGCCAGCAGCATGGACAGGGGCTTACAACCGGGAAATTTT	.	TRBD1	TRBV5-6	TRBJ1-3
CASSRHEDTQYF	TGTGCCAGCAGCCGTCACGAGGATACGCAGTATTTT	once	.	TRBV11-2	TRBJ2-3
CASSLQGANYEQYF	TGTGCCAGCAGTTTACAGGGGGCCAACTACGAGCAGTACTTC	.	TRBD1	TRBV6-5	TRBJ2-7
CASSLGGGYEQFF	TGCGCCAGCAGCTTGGGAGGTGGGTATGAGCAGTTCTTC	.	.	TRBV5-1	TRBJ2-1
CASSRDTIYF	TGTGCCAGCAGCCGAGACACCATATATTTT	.	.	TRBV6-1	TRBJ1-3
CASSFPNGEEQYF	TGTGCCAGCAGCTTCCCCAACGGGGAAGAGCAGTACTTC	.	.	TRBV5-5	TRBJ2-7
CASSTDMGNTEAFF	TGTGCCAGCAGTACTGACATGGGGAACACTGAAGCTTTCTTT	.	.	TRBV2	TRBJ1-1
CASSLRTPNNYGYTF	TGTGCCAGCAGTTTACGCACACCAAATAACTATGGCTACACCTTC	.	.	TRBV27	TRBJ1-2
CASSIQTSGNNEQFF	TGTGCCAGTAGTATTCAGACTAGCGGAAACAATGAGCAGTTCTTC	.	TRBD2	TRBV19	TRBJ2-1
CASGLVLSRTGPRQDNSPLHF	TGTGCTAGTGGTTTGGTACTAAGTCGGACGGGACCGAGACAGGATAATTCACCCCTCCACTTT	.	.	TRBV12-5	TRBJ1-6
CASSLSPPPGHTDTQYF	TGTGCCAGCAGTTTATCCCCCCCTCCCGGTCACACAGATACGCAGTATTTT	.	.	TRBV27	TRBJ2-3
CASSPSGGGPSRAQYF	TGTGCCAGCAGCCCGAGTGGCGGGGGGCCTAGTAGGGCCCAGTACTTC	.	TRBD2	TRBV11-2	TRBJ2-5
CASRSRWQGKVNTEAFF	TGTGCCAGTAGATCGAGGTGGCAGGGGAAGGTTAACACTGAAGCTTTCTTT	.	.	TRBV19	TRBJ1-1
CAWSSERVQGGIIF	TGTGCCTGGAGTTCAGAAAGGGTCCAGGGAGGGATAATCTTT	.	.	TRBV30	TRBJ1-1
CSVLDRGRETYGYTF	TGCAGCGTTTTGGACAGGGGGCGAGAAACCTATGGCTACACCTTC	.	TRBD1	TRBV29-1	TRBJ1-2
CSVAGGPETQYF	TGCAGCGTTGCTGGAGGGCCAGAGACCCAGTACTTC	.	.	TRBV29-1	TRBJ2-5
CASSYPPGNPGGYTF	TGTGCCAGCAGTTACCCCCCAGGGAATCCTGGTGGCTACACCTTC	.	.	TRBV6-6	TRBJ1-2
CASSANLLGGTQYF	TGTGCCAGCAGCGCGAACTTACTTGGCGGGACCCAGTACTTC	.	.	TRBV11-2	TRBJ2-5
CASSLGGQGARQPQHF	TGTGCCAGCAGCTTAGGGGGACAGGGGGCGCGTCAGCCCCAGCATTTT	.	TRBD1	TRBV11-2	TRBJ1-5
CASSYLGQGWHGYTF	TGTGCCAGCAGTTACTTGGGACAGGGCTGGCATGGCTACACCTTC	.	TRBD1	TRBV6-5	TRBJ1-2
CASSLSGGSSYNEQFF	TGTGCCAGCAGCTTAAGCGGGGGCTCCTCCTACAATGAGCAGTTCTTC	.	TRBD2	TRBV7-2	TRBJ2-1
CASSLLGLSPSGELFF	TGCGCCAGCAGCCTCCTGGGACTCTCCCCCTCCGGGGAGCTGTTTTTT	.	.	TRBV4-1	TRBJ2-2
CASSEWTYQETQYF	TGTGCCAGCAGTGAATGGACATACCAAGAGACCCAGTACTTC	.	.	TRBV2	TRBJ2-5
CASRMTGTEAFF	TGTGCCAGCAGAATGACGGGGACTGAAGCTTTCTTT	.	.	TRBV27	TRBJ1-1
CASSGGIAGASGETQYF	TGTGCCAGCAGCGGAGGAATAGCGGGGGCGAGCGGGGAGACCCAGTACTTC	.	TRBD2	TRBV9	TRBJ2-5
CASSPRQSTTTGELFF	TGTGCCAGCAGCCCACGACAGAGTACTACCACCGGGGAGCTGTTTTTT	.	.	TRBV5-6	TRBJ2-2
CASSQEPEDEQFF	TGCGCCAGCAGCCAAGAGCCTGAGGATGAGCAGTTCTTC	.	.	TRBV4-1	TRBJ2-1
CASSLGHLGNTIYF	TGTGCCAGCAGTTTAGGACATCTAGGAAACACCATATATTTT	.	.	TRBV28	TRBJ1-3
CASSSATRGTEAFF	TGTGCCAGCAGTTCCGCGACCAGGGGAACGGAAGCTTTCTTT	.	.	TRBV6-6	TRBJ1-1
CASSTGVLETQYF	TGTGCCAGCAGCACGGGGGTTTTGGAGACCCAGTACTTC	.	.	TRBV11-2	TRBJ2-5
CASSQEGRSNQPQHF	TGTGCCAGCAGCCAAGAGGGGAGAAGCAATCAGCCCCAGCATTTT	.	.	TRBV4-2	TRBJ1-5
CASSPRGSEQFF	TGTGCCAGCAGCCCGCGAGGGAGCGAGCAGTTCTTC	.	.	TRBV11-2	TRBJ2-1
CASTIYPDSNQPQHF	TGTGCCAGCACGATTTACCCAGATAGCAATCAGCCCCAGCATTTT	.	.	TRBV2	TRBJ1-5
CASRPLRGKAEAFF	TGTGCCAGCAGGCCTTTACGAGGTAAGGCTGAAGCTTTCTTT	.	.	TRBV14	TRBJ1-1
CASSSAPDSQRSYEQYF	TGCGCCAGCAGTTCTGCACCTGACAGCCAACGTTCCTACGAGCAGTACTTC	.	.	TRBV5-1	TRBJ2-7
CASSLKSRRPLDTIYF	TGTGCCAGCAGCTTGAAGTCTCGGCGGCCCCTTGACACCATATATTTT	.	.	TRBV7-8	TRBJ1-3
CASSLNPEGGDQPQHF	TGTGCCAGCAGCTTAAATCCCGAGGGAGGGGATCAGCCCCAGCATTTT	.	.	TRBV7-8	TRBJ1-5
CASSSGQGVDTQYF	TGTGCCAGCAGCTCAGGACAGGGGGTAGATACGCAGTATTTT	.	TRBD1	TRBV7-9	TRBJ2-3
CASGAQNTEAFF	TGTGCCAGCGGGGCCCAAAACACTGAAGCTTTCTTT	.	.	TRBV2	TRBJ1-1
CASSLVGAANEKLFF	TGTGCCAGCAGCTTAGTTGGGGCAGCTAATGAAAAACTGTTTTTT	.	.	TRBV7-6	TRBJ1-4
CASSDNNEGQGSGYTF	TGTGCCAGCAGTGATAATAATGAGGGACAGGGGTCTGGCTACACCTTC	.	TRBD1	TRBV2	TRBJ1-2
CATQGALRTEAFF	TGTGCCACCCAAGGGGCGCTGAGGACTGAAGCTTTCTTT	.	.	TRBV19	TRBJ1-1
CSVGGEYIQYF	TGCAGCGTTGGGGGGGAATACATTCAGTACTTC	.	.	TRBV29-1	TRBJ2-4
CASSPFTHRGLNSNQPQHF	TGTGCCAGCTCCCCCTTTACCCACAGGGGGCTTAATAGCAATCAGCCCCAGCATTTT	.	TRBD1	TRBV18	TRBJ1-5
CASSFITGGGLNTEAFF	TGTGCCAGCAGCTTCATCACAGGGGGAGGGTTGAACACTGAAGCTTTCTTT	.	TRBD1	TRBV5-6	TRBJ1-1
CASSFALPLAPGKAADTQYF	TGTGCCAGCAGCTTCGCCCTACCTCTAGCGCCGGGGAAGGCTGCAGATACGCAGTATTTT	.	.	TRBV13	TRBJ2-3
CASSFRQGWDEKLFF	TGTGCCAGCAGCTTCAGGCAGGGCTGGGATGAAAAACTGTTTTTT	.	.	TRBV7-2	TRBJ1-4
CASEDRGGGYTF	TGTGCCAGCGAGGACCGGGGTGGCGGCTACACCTTC	.	.	TRBV28	TRBJ1-2
CASSQSPTGVANYGYTF	TGTGCCAGCAGCCAATCCCCTACAGGGGTAGCTAACTATGGCTACACCTTC	.	TRBD1	TRBV4-2	TRBJ1-2
CASSYGAGEETQYF	TGTGCCAGCAGCTACGGCGCAGGGGAAGAGACCCAGTACTTC	.	.	TRBV7-7	TRBJ2-5
CAWRQGWGNTIYF	TGTGCCTGGAGACAGGGTTGGGGAAACACCATATATTTT	.	.	TRBV30	TRBJ1-3